Described below is a single T cell receptor (beta chain) sequence and its context. Germline-derived CDR1 and CDR2 are SGHTA and FQGTGA. V was pared by 0 bases and J by 5 bases, with 15 bases between. This CDR3 contains 16 residues. These data come from a study of cytomegalovirus exposure and HLA in healthy donors. The PCR ran on 60 Vbeta and 13 Jbeta primers. This table comes from immunoSEQ multiplex PCR, and its TCRdb copy is limited to in-frame clones, with some not included. The sample has about 190,000 clones; over 70% are singletons. The receptor's source is a woman between 18 and 30 years old in good health and CMV-seronegative. This chain links TRBV7-3 with TRBJ2-3; perhaps TRBD2 as D (6 bases). The sample was PBMCs. The CDR3 is CASSLTFTREGDTQYF. The CDR3 bases are TGTGCCAGCAGCTTAACGTTTACGCGGGAAGGAGATACGCAGTATTTT.